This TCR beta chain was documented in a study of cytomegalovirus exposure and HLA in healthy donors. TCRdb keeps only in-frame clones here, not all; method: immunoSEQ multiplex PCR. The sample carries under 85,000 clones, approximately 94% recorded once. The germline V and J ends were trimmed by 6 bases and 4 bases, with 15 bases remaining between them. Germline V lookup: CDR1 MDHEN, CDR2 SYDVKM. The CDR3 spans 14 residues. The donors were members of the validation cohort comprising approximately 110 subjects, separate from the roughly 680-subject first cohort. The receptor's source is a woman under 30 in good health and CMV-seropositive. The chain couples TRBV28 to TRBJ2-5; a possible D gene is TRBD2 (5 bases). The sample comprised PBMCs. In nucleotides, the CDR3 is TGTGCCAGCAGCCTACTAGGAGAAGGAGAGACCCAGTACTTC. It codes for CASSLLGEGETQYF.